Included here is one T cell receptor (beta chain) sequence, with context. The data stem from a study of cytomegalovirus exposure and HLA in healthy donors. Trimming took 8 bases from V and 5 from J, leaving 10 bases between them. Germline CDR1 is LGHNA and CDR2 is YSLEER. The CDR3 loop spans 13 amino acids. It was with 60 Vbeta and 13 Jbeta primers that the PCR ran. Sequencing used immunoSEQ multiplex PCR; TCRdb keeps in-frame clones, though not all of them. There are roughly 89,000 clones in the sample; approximately 72% occur only once, and 9.5% to 13% lies in the top ten. The study sampled nominally healthy donors, though unrecorded immune exposures were likely.

The TCR originated in a young man in good health and CMV-seropositive. The sequenced sample consisted of PBMCs. This chain joins TRBV4-3 and TRBJ1-6; maybe TRBD1 (6 bases). In nucleotides, the CDR3 is TGCGCCAGCCGACAGGAAAATAATTCACCCCTCCACTTT. Its translation: CASRQENNSPLHF.